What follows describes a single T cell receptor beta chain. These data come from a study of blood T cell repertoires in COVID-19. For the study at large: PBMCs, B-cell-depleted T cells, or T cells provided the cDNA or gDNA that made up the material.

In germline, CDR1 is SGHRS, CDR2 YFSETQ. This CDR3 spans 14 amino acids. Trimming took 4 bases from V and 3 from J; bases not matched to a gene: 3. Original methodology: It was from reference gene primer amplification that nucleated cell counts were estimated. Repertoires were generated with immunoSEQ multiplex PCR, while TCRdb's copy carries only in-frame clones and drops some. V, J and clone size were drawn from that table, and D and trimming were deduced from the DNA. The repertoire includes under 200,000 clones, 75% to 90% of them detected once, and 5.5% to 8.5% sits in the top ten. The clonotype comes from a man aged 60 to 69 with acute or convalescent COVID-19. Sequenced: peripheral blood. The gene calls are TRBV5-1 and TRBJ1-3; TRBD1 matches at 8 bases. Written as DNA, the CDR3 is TGCGCCAGCAGCCAAACAGGGGGTGGAAACACCATATATTTT. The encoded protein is CASSQTGGGNTIYF.